These T cell receptor beta chains were read from a single sample in a study of identical twins. TCRdb re-analysed the 5' RACE reads in MiXCR, keeping a single row per CDR3 protein. This table holds fewer than 250,000 distinct CDR3 sequences, 7.5% found once. This sample also belongs to another study, concerning yellow fever vaccine responses in identical twins.

The sample was CD8+ T cells sorted from blood. All receptors derive from a woman between 18 and 29 years old in good health. Both conserved end residues are part of each CDR3.

TRBJ2-3 18 TRBV2 CASSEAGLIEGGTDTQYF
TRBJ2-1 15 TRBV5-1 CASSLEGTAYNEQFF
TRBJ2-1 12 TRBV29-1 CSVVSVASEQFF
TRBJ2-2 13 TRBV3-1 CASSQDPSGELFF
TRBJ1-1 14 TRBV29-1 CSVWSSGVRTEAFF
TRBJ2-5 15 TRBV7-6 CASSLAPSVQETQYF
TRBJ2-7 14 TRBV2 CASSPEPIAYEQYF
TRBJ1-5 15 TRBV15 CATSRDQGAGQPQHF
TRBJ1-2 12 TRBV6-5 CASSTNLYGYTF
TRBJ2-1 16 TRBV29-1 CSVGGESGSDFGEQFF
TRBJ2-7 13 TRBV4-1 CASSPRDDYEQYF
TRBJ1-6 14 TRBV7-9 CASSLIQRDSPLHF
TRBJ2-1 14 TRBV27 CASSQGLAGNEQFF
TRBJ2-1 15 TRBV2 CASMRLGPEDNEQFF
TRBJ2-4 15 TRBV9 CASSVSGLAKNIQYF
TRBJ2-2 12 TRBV12-3/TRBV12-4 CASSNPFGELFF
TRBJ2-1 15 TRBV7-9 CASTNSGGPYNEQFF
TRBJ2-7 20 TRBV11-1 CASSSPTSGRVISKMDEQYF
TRBJ2-5 16 TRBV3-1 CASSQDPGLAEETQYF
TRBJ2-5 14 TRBV7-9 CASSPRQGQETQYF
TRBJ2-5 16 TRBV20-1 CSARVLAGGRRETQYF
TRBJ2-7 18 TRBV6-1 CASGGLAGADGISYEQYF
TRBJ2-2 16 TRBV7-2 CASSSTGTRVSGELFF
TRBJ1-4 15 TRBV5-1 CASSLDGGTNEKLFF
TRBJ2-1 13 TRBV29-1 CSVELADYNEQFF